This TCR beta chain was sequenced during a study of human T cells and chemical hapten exposure. Study details: Variability of per-sample TCR yields stemmed mainly from small differences in pooled library volume. Notes on the study in general: Among TCRs, those above 1 in 1000 frequency were unaffected by DPC sensitization.

This CDR3 region has 10 residues. With 4 bases removed from V and 6 bases from J, the gap between germline ends came to 5 bases. CDR1 and CDR2 (germline): GTSNPN, SVGIG (reference sequence). Individual cDNA molecules received unique molecular identifiers in the library. Under the authors' procedure: Sampled TCR counts reached a median of approximately 100,000 per sample, with values ranging from 23,224 to 690,600. TCRdb processed the RACE reads anew with MiXCR; each CDR3 protein has one entry. TCRdb, not the authors, supplied the V and J calls. The table shows about 65,000 distinct CDR3 sequences, with about 6.5% occurring only once. Sample time point: healthy volunteer bleed at 6 weeks. Unfractionated whole blood yielded the extracted total RNA. This clonotype occurred many times. Its antigen is undetermined.

This clonotype was sampled from a female donor in good health. Some clones in this sample may be carry-over from other donors' samples. The rearrangement links TRBV30 to TRBJ2-3; D remains unclear. Sequenced: whole blood. For the CDR3, the DNA is TGTGCCTGGAATTGGGATACGCAGTATTTT. Translated: CAWNWDTQYF.